This T cell receptor (beta chain) was found in a study of cytomegalovirus exposure and HLA in healthy donors. Overall study findings and caveats: Later analysis identified a missense DCLRE1C variant that was linked to TCR beta V- and J-gene trimming. Accurate predictions that matched the HLA-A and HLA-B alleles of most subjects were reportedly made from TCR beta sequences.

60 Vbeta and 13 Jbeta primers were used in PCR. Sequenced by immunoSEQ multiplex PCR; TCRdb stores in-frame clones only, minus some. The data show 100,000 to 150,000 clones, about 81% seen once. In regard to this clone: Its target is not known. Other DNA sequences in the same sample also yield this CDR3.

With V trimmed by 0 bases and J by 2 bases, 2 bases remained unmatched. Germline-derived CDR1 and CDR2 are SGHRS and YFSETQ. The CDR3 consists of 16 residues. The source material was PBMCs. The sequence came from a woman in her twenties or thirties in good health and CMV-seronegative. J is TRBJ2-2 and V is TRBV5-1; 9 bases fit TRBD2. DNA for the CDR3: TGCGCCAGCAGCTTGGTCCTAGCGGGAAACACCGGGGAGCTGTTTTTT. Protein product: CASSLVLAGNTGELFF.